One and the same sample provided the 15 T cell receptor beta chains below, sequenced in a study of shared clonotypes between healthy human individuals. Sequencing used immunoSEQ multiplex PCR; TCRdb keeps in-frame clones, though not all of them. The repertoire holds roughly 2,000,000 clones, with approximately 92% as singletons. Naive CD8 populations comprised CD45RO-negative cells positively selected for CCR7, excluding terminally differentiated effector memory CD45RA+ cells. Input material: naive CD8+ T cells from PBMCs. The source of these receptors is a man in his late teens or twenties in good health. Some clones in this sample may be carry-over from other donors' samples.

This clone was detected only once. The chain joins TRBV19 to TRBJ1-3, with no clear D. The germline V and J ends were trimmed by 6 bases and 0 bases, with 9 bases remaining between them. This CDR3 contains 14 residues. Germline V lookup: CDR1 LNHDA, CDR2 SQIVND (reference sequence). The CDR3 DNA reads TGTGCCAGTAGGAAAGTCATCTCTGGAAACACCATATATTTT. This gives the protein CASRKVISGNTIYF.

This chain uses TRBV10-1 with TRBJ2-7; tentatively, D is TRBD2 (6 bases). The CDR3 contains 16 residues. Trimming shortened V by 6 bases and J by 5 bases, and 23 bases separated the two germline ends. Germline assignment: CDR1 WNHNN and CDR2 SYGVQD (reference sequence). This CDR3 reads CASSDRISGKGDEQYF. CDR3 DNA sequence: TGCGCCAGCAGCGACCGTATTAGCGGAAAAGGAGACGAGCAGTACTTC.

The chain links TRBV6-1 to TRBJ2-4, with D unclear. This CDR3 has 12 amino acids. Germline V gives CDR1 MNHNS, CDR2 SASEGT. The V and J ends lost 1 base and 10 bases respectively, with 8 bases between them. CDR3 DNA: TGTGCCAGCAGTGAAGGGAGCGTTATTCAGTACTTC. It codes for CASSEGSVIQYF.

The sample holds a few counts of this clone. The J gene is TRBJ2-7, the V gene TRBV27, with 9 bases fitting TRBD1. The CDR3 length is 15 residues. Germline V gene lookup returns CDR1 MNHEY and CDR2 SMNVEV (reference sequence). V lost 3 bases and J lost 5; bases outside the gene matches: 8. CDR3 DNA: TGTGCCAGCAGTTTCGTCGGGACAGGGTTCCACGAGCAGTACTTC. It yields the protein CASSFVGTGFHEQYF.

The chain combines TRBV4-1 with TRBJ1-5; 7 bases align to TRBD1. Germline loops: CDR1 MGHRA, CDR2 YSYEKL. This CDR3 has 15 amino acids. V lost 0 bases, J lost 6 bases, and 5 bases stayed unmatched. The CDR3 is CASSQDGGGGQPQHF. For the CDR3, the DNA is TGCGCCAGCAGCCAAGATGGAGGGGGCGGTCAGCCCCAGCATTTT.

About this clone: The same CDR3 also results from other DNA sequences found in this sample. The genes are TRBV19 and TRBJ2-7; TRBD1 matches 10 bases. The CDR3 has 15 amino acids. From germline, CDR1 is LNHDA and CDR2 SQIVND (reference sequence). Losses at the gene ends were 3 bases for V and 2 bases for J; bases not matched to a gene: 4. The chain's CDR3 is CASSISGTGAYEQYF. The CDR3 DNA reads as TGTGCCAGTAGTATTTCCGGGACAGGGGCCTACGAGCAGTACTTC.

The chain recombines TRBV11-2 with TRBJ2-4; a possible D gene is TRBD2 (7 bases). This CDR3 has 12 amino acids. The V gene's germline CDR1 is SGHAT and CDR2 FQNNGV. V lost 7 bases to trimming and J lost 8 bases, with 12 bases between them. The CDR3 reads CASTWEGDIQYF. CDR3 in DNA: TGTGCCAGCACCTGGGAGGGGGACATTCAGTACTTC.

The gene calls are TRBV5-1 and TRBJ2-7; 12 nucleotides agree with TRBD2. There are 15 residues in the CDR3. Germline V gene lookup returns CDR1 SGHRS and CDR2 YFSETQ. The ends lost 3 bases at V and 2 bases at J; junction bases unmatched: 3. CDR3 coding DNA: TGCGCCAGCAGCTGGACTAGCGGGAACCCCTACGAGCAGTACTTC. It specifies CASSWTSGNPYEQYF.

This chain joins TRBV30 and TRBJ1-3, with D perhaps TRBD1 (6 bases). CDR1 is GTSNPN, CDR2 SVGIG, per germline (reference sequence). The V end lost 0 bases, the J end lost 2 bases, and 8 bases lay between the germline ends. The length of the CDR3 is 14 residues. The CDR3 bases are TGTGCCTGGAGTGTACACAGGGCTGGAAACACCATATATTTT. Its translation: CAWSVHRAGNTIYF.

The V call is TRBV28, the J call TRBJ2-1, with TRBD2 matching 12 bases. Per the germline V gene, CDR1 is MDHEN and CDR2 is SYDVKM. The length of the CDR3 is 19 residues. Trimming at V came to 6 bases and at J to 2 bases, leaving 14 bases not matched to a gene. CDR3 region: CASSPITPLAGGPYNEQFF. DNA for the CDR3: TGTGCCAGCAGCCCTATTACGCCCCTAGCGGGAGGGCCCTACAATGAGCAGTTCTTC.

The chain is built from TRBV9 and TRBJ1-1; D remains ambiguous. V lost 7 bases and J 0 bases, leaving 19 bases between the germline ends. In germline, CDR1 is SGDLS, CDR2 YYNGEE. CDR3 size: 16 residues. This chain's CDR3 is CASLQLGSAVNTEAFF. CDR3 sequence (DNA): TGTGCCAGCCTTCAACTGGGGTCCGCCGTGAACACTGAAGCTTTCTTT.

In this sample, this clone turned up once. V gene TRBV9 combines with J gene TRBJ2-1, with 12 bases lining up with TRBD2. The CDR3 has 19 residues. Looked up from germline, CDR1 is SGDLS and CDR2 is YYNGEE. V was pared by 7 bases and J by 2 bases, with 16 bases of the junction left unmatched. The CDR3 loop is CASSSRGTSGFHPYNEQFF. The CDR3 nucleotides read TGTGCCAGCTCATCACGTGGGACTAGCGGGTTCCACCCCTACAATGAGCAGTTCTTC.

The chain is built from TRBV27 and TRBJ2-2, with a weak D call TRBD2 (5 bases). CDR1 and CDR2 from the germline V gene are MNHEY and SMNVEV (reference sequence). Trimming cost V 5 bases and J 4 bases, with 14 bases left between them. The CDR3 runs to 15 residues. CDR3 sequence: CASSIWESGTGELFF. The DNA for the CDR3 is TGTGCCAGCAGTATCTGGGAGTCGGGCACCGGGGAGCTGTTTTTT.

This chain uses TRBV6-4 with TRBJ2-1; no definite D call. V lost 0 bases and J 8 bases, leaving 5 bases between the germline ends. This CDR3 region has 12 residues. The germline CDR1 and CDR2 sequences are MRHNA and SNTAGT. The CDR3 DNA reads TGTGCCAGCAGTGACTCGAAGTATGAGCAGTTCTTC. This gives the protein CASSDSKYEQFF.

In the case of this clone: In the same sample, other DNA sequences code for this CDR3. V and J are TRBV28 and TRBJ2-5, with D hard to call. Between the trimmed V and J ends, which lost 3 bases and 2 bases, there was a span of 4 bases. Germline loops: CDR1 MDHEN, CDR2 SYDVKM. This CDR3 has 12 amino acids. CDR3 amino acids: CASSLGQETQYF. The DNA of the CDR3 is TGTGCCAGCAGTTTGGGGCAAGAGACCCAGTACTTC.